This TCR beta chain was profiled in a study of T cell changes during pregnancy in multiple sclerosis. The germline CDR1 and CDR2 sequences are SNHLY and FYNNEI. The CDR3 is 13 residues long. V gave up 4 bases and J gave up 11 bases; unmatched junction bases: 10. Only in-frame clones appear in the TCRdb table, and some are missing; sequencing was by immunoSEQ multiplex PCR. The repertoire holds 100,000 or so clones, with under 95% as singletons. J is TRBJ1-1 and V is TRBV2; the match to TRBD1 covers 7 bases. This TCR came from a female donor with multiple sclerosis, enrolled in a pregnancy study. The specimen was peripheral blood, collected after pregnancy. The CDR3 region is CASSVDRVRGAFF. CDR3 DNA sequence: TGTGCCAGCAGTGTCGACAGGGTAAGGGGGGCTTTCTTT.